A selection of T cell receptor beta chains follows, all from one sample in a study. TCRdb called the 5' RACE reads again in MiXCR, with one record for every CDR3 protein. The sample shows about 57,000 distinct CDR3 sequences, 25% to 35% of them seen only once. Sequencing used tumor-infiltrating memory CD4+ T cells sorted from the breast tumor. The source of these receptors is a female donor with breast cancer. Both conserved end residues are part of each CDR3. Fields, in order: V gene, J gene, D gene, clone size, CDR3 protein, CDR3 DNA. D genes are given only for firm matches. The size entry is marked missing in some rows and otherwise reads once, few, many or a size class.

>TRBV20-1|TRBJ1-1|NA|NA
CSALGGWTEAFF
TGCAGTGCCCTAGGAGGGTGGACTGAAGCTTTCTTT
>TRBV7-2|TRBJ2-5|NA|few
CASSLSPQETQYF
TGTGCCAGCAGCTTATCCCCCCAAGAGACCCAGTACTTC
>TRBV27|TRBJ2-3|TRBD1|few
CASRPGDRGYTDTQYF
TGTGCCAGCAGACCTGGGGACAGGGGTTACACAGATACGCAGTATTTT
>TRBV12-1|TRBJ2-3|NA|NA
CASSFGTSGRRSTDTQYF
TGTGCCAGCAGCTTTGGGACTAGCGGGAGAAGAAGCACAGATACGCAGTATTTT
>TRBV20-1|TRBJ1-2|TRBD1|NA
CSADTGDYGYTF
TGCAGTGCTGATACAGGGGACTATGGCTACACCTTC
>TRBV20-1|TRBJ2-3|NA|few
CSAFDRRQDTQYF
TGCAGTGCTTTCGACAGGCGGCAAGATACGCAGTATTTT
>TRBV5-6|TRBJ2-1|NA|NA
CASSLALLSTYNEQFF
TGTGCCAGCAGCTTGGCCCTGTTGTCTACTTACAATGAGCAGTTCTTC
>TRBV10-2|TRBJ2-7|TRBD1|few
CASSETRDRGHEQYF
TGCGCCAGCAGTGAGACCCGGGACAGGGGCCACGAGCAGTACTTC
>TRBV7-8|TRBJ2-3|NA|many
CASSLAQRTDTQYF
TGTGCCAGCAGCTTAGCCCAACGCACAGATACGCAGTATTTT
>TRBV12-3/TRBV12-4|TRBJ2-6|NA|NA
CASSPEGPSSGANVLTF
TGTGCCAGCAGCCCGGAAGGGCCAAGCTCTGGGGCCAACGTCCTGACTTTC
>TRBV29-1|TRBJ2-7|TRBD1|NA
CSVERQGFPYEQYF
TGCAGCGTTGAGAGACAGGGTTTCCCCTACGAGCAGTACTTC
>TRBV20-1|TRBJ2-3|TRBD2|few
CSARTSASDTQYF
TGCAGTGCTAGGACTAGCGCGTCAGATACGCAGTATTTT
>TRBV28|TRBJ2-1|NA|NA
CASSSPLLSYNEQFF
TGTGCCAGCAGTTCCCCCCTATTGTCCTACAATGAGCAGTTCTTC
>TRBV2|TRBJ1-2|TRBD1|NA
CASSSTGEVYGYTF
TGTGCCAGCAGCTCTACAGGGGAGGTCTATGGCTACACCTTC
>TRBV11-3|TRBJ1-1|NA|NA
CASSLSSEGTEAFF
TGTGCCAGCAGCTTAAGTTCGGAGGGTACTGAAGCTTTCTTT
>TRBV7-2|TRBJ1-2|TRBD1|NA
CASRAWTGVDGYTF
TGTGCCAGCCGGGCCTGGACAGGGGTCGACGGCTACACCTTC
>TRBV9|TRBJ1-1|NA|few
CASSVYSNTEAFF
TGTGCCAGCAGCGTGTACTCGAACACTGAAGCTTTCTTT
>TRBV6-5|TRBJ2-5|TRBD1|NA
CASSSSRDRGETQYF
TGTGCCAGCAGTTCCTCCCGGGACAGGGGAGAGACCCAGTACTTC
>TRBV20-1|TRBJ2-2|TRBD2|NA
CSVGGPRGAGELFF
TGCAGTGTGGGCGGGCCCCGGGGGGCCGGGGAGCTGTTTTTT
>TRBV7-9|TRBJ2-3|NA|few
CAWGAATGSDTQYF
TGTGCCTGGGGCGCCGCCACAGGGTCAGATACGCAGTATTTT
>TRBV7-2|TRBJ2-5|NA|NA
CASSVGQLAETQYF
TGTGCCAGCAGCGTAGGGCAGTTAGCGGAGACCCAGTACTTC
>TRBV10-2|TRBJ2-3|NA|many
CASVGITDTQYF
TGCGCCAGCGTAGGCATCACAGATACGCAGTATTTT
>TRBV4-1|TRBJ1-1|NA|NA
CASSQDGNTEAFF
TGCGCCAGCAGCCAAGATGGGAACACTGAAGCTTTCTTT
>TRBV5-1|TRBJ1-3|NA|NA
CASSAGTTGNTIYF
TGCGCCAGCAGCGCCGGGACAACTGGAAACACCATATATTTT
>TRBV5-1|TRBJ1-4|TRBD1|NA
CASSDTGGDEKLFF
TGCGCCAGCAGCGATACAGGGGGCGATGAAAAACTGTTTTTT
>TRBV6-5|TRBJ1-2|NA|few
CASSRQQYYGYTF
TGTGCCAGCAGTCGTCAGCAATACTATGGCTACACCTTC
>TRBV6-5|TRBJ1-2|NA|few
CASSPRQLGYGYTF
TGTGCCAGCAGTCCGAGACAGCTAGGCTATGGCTACACCTTC
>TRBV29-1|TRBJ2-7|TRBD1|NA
CSVGDRNSYEQYF
TGCAGCGTCGGGGACAGGAACTCCTACGAGCAGTACTTC
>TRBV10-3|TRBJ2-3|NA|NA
CAANPGGTDTQYF
TGTGCCGCAAACCCTGGGGGCACAGATACGCAGTATTTT
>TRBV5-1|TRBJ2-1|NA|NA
CASSLDLFNEQFF
TGCGCCAGCAGCTTGGATCTCTTCAATGAGCAGTTCTTC
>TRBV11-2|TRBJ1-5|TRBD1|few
CASSVTGEGQPQHF
TGTGCCAGCAGCGTGACAGGGGAGGGTCAGCCCCAGCATTTT
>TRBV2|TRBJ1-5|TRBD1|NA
CASKQGVGNQPQHF
TGTGCCAGCAAACAGGGGGTGGGCAATCAGCCCCAGCATTTT
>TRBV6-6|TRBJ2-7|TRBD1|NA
CASSSHGTGGRPTEQYF
TGTGCCAGCAGCTCACATGGGACAGGGGGGCGACCTACGGAGCAGTACTTC
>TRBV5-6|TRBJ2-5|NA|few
CASSPSSKLAQETQYF
TGTGCCAGCAGCCCCTCTTCAAAACTGGCACAAGAGACCCAGTACTTC
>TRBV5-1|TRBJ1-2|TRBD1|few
CASSLGDRGSYGYTF
TGCGCCAGCAGCTTGGGGGACAGGGGATCGTATGGCTACACCTTC
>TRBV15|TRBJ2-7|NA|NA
CATSRDQGPVQYEQYF
TGTGCCACCAGCAGAGATCAGGGACCCGTACAATACGAGCAGTACTTC
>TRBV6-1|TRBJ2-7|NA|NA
CASSETRDYEQYF
TGTGCCAGCAGTGAAACAAGGGACTACGAGCAGTACTTC
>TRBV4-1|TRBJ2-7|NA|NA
CASSRVQGGSYEQYF
TGCGCCAGCAGCCGCGTACAGGGTGGGAGTTACGAGCAGTACTTC
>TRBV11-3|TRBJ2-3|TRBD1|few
CASSSWTGGLSLSTDTQYF
TGTGCCAGCAGCTCCTGGACAGGGGGACTTTCATTGAGCACAGATACGCAGTATTTT
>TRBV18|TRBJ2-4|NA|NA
CASSPARGIDIQYF
TGTGCCAGCTCACCAGCCCGGGGGATAGACATTCAGTACTTC
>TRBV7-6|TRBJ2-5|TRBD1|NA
CASSFGTEQETQYF
TGTGCCAGCAGCTTTGGGACAGAGCAAGAGACCCAGTACTTC
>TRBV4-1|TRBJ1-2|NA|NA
CASSQDGQRNYGYTF
TGCGCCAGCAGCCAAGATGGACAGCGAAACTATGGCTACACCTTC
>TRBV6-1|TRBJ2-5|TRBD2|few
CASSPLPTSGAETQYF
TGTGCCAGCAGCCCACTCCCGACTAGCGGGGCGGAGACCCAGTACTTC
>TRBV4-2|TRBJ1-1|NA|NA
CASSRGSQENTEAFF
TGTGCCAGCAGCCGGGGTTCTCAGGAGAACACTGAAGCTTTCTTT
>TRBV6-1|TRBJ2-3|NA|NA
CASQGWGHDTQYF
TGTGCCAGCCAGGGATGGGGCCACGATACGCAGTATTTT
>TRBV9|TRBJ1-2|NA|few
CASSAGGIRRGSGYTF
TGTGCCAGCAGCGCCGGGGGGATCCGGCGGGGCTCTGGCTACACCTTC
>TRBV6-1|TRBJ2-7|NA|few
CASGTEPVKAYEQYF
TGTGCCAGTGGGACGGAACCCGTCAAGGCCTACGAGCAGTACTTC
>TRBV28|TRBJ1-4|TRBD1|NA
CASSQSGQGNTEKLFF
TGTGCCAGCAGCCAATCGGGACAGGGAAATACTGAAAAACTGTTTTTT
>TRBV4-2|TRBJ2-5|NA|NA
CASSQDSAAQETQYF
TGTGCCAGCAGCCAAGATTCCGCAGCCCAAGAGACCCAGTACTTC
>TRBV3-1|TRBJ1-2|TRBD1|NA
CASSPDITGGRGYTF
TGTGCCAGCAGCCCAGATATTACAGGGGGCCGTGGCTACACCTTC
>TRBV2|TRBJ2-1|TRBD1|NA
CAGSLRTGQFF
TGTGCCGGCAGTTTGAGGACAGGGCAGTTCTTC
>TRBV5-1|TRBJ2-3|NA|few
CASSLGAKRNADTQYF
TGCGCCAGCAGTTTGGGGGCCAAGCGGAACGCAGATACGCAGTATTTT
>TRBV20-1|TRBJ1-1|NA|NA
CSARTRESNPEAFF
TGCAGTGCGAGAACCAGGGAAAGTAACCCTGAAGCTTTCTTT
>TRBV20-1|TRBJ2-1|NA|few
CSATVGSNEQFF
TGCAGTGCTACTGTCGGGTCTAATGAGCAGTTCTTC
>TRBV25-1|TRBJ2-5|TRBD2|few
CASIASRAGGSETQYF
TGTGCCAGCATCGCAAGTAGAGCGGGAGGATCAGAGACCCAGTACTTC
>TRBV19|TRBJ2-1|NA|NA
CASRTDPSYNEQFF
TGTGCCAGTAGGACGGATCCCTCCTACAATGAGCAGTTCTTC